This TCR beta chain originates from a study of blood T cell repertoires in COVID-19. Study as a whole: Spain, Italy and the United States supplied samples that represented acute and convalescent COVID-19. Sources were T cells, B-cell-depleted T cells, or PBMCs; the material itself was cDNA or gDNA.

Only in-frame clones appear in the TCRdb table, and some are missing; sequencing was by immunoSEQ multiplex PCR. The data contain roughly 150,000 clones, around 82% of them singletons. A Seattle source enrolled patients during active infection and followed them longitudinally. The CDR3 runs to 13 residues. The V end was cut by 3 bases, the J end by 4 bases, with 10 bases between. The germline V gene encodes CDR1 SGDLS and CDR2 YYNGEE. The V and J genes are TRBV9 and TRBJ1-1, with D tentatively TRBD1 (6 bases). The sequencing sample was made of peripheral blood. The sequence derives from a man older than 75 with COVID-19, enrolled during active disease. CDR3 nucleotide sequence: TGTGCCAGCAGCGAACAGGGCGGCACTGAAGCTTTCTTT. Protein sequence: CASSEQGGTEAFF.